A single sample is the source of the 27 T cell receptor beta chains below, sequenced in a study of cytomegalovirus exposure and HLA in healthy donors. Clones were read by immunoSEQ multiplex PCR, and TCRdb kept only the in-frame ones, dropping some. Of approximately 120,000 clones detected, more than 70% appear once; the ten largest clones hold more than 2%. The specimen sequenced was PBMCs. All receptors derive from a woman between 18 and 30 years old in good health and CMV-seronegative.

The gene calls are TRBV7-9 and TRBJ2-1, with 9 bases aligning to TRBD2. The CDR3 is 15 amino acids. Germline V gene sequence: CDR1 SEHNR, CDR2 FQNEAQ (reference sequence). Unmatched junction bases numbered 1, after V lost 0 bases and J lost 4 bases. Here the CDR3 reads CASSLASGGYNEQFF. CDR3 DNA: TGTGCCAGCAGCTTAGCCAGCGGGGGGTACAATGAGCAGTTCTTC. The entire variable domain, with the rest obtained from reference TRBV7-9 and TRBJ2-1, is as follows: DTGVSQNPRHKITKRGQNVTFRCDPISEHNRLYWYRQTLGQGPEFLTYFQNEAQLEKSRLLSDRFSAERPKGSFSTLEIQRTEQGDSAMYLCASSLASGGYNEQFFGPGTRLTVL.

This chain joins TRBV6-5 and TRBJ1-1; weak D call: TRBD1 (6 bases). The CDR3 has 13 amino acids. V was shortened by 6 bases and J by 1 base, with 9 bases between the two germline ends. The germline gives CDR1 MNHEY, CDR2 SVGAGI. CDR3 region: CASRLQGNTEAFF. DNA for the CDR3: TGTGCCAGCAGACTACAGGGGAACACTGAAGCTTTCTTT.

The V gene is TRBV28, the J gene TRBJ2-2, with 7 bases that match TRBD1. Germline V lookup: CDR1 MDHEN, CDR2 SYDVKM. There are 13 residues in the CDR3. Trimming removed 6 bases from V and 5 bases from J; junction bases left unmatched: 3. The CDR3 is CASRAGGTGELFF. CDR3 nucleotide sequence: TGTGCCAGCAGGGCAGGGGGAACCGGGGAGCTGTTTTTT.

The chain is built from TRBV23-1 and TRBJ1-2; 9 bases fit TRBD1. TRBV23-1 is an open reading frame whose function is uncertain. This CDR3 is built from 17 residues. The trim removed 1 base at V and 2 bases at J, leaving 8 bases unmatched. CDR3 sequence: CASSQFGTGLFNYGYTF. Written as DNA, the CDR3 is TGCGCCAGCAGTCAATTTGGGACAGGGCTCTTCAACTATGGCTACACCTTC.

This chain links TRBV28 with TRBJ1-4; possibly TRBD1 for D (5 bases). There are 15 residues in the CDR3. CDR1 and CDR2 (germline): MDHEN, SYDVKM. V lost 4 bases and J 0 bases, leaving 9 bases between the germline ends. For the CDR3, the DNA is TGTGCCAGCAGTTCCAAGGGGTCAACTAATGAAAAACTGTTTTTT. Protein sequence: CASSSKGSTNEKLFF.

CDR3 nucleotides: TGTGCCAGTAGTGGGGGGGGTAACACTGAAGCTTTCTTT. It translates to CASSGGGNTEAFF. The V gene is TRBV19, the J gene TRBJ1-1, with D maybe TRBD1 (5 bases). The CDR3 has 13 residues. Germline V gene sequence: CDR1 LNHDA, CDR2 SQIVND (reference sequence). V was clipped by 5 bases and J by 2 bases, with 9 bases between them.

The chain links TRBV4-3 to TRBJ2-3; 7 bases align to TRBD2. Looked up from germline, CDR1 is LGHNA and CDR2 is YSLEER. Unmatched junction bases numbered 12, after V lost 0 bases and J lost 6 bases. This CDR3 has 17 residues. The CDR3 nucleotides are TGCGCCAGCAGCCAAGACAGTAGGCCTAGCGGAAGGGATACGCAGTATTTT. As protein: CASSQDSRPSGRDTQYF.

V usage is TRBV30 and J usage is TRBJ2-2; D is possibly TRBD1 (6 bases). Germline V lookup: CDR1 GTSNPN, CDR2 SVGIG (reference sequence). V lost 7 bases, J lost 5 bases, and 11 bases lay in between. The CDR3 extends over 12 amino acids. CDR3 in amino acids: CALTGFTGELFF. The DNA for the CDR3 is TGTGCCTTAACAGGGTTTACCGGGGAGCTGTTTTTT.

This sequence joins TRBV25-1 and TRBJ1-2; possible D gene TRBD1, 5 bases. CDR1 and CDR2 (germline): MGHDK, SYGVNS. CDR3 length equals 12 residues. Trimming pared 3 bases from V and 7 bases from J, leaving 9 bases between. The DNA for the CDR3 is TGTGCCAGCAGTGAGGATAGGGGTGGCTACACCTTC. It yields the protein CASSEDRGGYTF.

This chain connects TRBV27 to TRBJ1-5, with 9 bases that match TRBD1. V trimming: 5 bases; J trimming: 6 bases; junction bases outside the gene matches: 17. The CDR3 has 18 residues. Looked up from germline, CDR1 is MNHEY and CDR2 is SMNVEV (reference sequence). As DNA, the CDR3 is TGTGCCAGCAGTCCAGGGACAGGGTATCGAGGGGTAGGTCAGCCCCAGCATTTT. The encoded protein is CASSPGTGYRGVGQPQHF.

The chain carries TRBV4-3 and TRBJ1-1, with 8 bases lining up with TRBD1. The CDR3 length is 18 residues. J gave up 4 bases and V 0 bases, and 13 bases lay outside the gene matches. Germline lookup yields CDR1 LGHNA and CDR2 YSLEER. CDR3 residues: CASSQDGVWAGGGTEAFF. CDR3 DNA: TGCGCCAGCAGCCAAGACGGTGTTTGGGCAGGGGGCGGCACTGAAGCTTTCTTT.

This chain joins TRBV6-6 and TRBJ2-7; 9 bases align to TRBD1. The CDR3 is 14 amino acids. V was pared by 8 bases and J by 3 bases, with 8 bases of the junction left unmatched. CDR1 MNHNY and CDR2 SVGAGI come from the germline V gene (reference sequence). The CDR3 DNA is TGTGCCAGCCAGTCGACAGGGGGTCTCTACGAGCAGTACTTC. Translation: CASQSTGGLYEQYF.

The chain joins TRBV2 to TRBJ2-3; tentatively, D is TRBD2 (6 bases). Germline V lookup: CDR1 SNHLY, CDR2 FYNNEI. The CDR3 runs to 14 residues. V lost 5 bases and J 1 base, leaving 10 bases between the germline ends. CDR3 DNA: TGTGCCAGCAGTACGGGAGCTCGCACAGATACGCAGTATTTT. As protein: CASSTGARTDTQYF.

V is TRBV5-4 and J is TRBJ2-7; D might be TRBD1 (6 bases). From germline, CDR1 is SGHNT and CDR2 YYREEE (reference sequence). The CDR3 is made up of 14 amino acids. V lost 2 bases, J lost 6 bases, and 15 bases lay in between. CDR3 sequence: CASSFSGQGSEQYF. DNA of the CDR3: TGTGCCAGCAGCTTTTCCGGGCAGGGGTCCGAGCAGTACTTC.

The CDR3 coding sequence is TGTGCCAGCAGTTATCTCACTGAAGCTTTCTTT. Translating it yields CASSYLTEAFF. The genes are TRBV6-5 and TRBJ1-1; D gene unclear. Germline CDR1 and CDR2: MNHEY and SVGAGI. Trimming left V 3 bases short and J 4 bases short, with 3 bases between. The CDR3 sequence is 11 residues long.

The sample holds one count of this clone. Here the CDR3 reads CASKGGRDTGELFF. The CDR3 region has the DNA TGTGCCAGTAAGGGCGGGAGGGACACCGGGGAGCTGTTTTTT. The rearrangement joins TRBV19 to TRBJ2-2, with TRBD2 matching over 9 bases. This CDR3 has 14 amino acids. V gave up 7 bases and J gave up 3 bases; unmatched junction bases: 3. The germline gives CDR1 LNHDA, CDR2 SQIVND (reference sequence). Together with reference TRBV19 and TRBJ2-2, the CDR3 gives the full variable domain: DGGITQSPKYLFRKEGQNVTLSCEQNLNHDAMYWYRQDPGQGLRLIYYSQIVNDFQKGDIAEGYSVSREKKESFPLTVTSAQKNPTAFYLCASKGGRDTGELFFGEGSRLTVL.

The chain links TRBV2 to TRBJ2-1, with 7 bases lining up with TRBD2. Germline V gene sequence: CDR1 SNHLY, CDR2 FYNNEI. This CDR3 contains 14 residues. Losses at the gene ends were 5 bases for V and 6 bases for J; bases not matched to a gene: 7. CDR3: CASSFREEANEQFF. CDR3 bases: TGTGCCAGCAGTTTTCGGGAGGAAGCCAATGAGCAGTTCTTC.

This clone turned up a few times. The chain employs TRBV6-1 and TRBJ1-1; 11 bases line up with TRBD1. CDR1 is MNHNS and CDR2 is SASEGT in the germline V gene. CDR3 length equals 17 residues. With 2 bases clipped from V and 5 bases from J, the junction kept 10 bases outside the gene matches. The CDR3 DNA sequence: TGTGCCAGCAGTGAACTCGTAGGGACAGGGGGTGGAACTGAAGCTTTCTTT. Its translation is CASSELVGTGGGTEAFF.

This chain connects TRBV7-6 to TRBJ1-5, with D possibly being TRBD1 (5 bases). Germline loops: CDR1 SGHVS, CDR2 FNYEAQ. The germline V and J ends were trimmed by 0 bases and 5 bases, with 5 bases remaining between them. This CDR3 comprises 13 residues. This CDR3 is CASSLAGDQPQHF. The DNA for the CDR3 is TGTGCCAGCAGCTTAGCAGGGGATCAGCCCCAGCATTTT.

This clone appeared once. The CDR3 coding sequence is TGTGCCAGCAGCCAAGGGTCGCTAGCGGGGGCGGGCACAGATACGCAGTATTTT. Translation: CASSQGSLAGAGTDTQYF. The chain is built from TRBV4-2 and TRBJ2-3, with 10 nucleotides matching TRBD2. Germline CDR1 is LGHNA and CDR2 is YNFKEQ. CDR3 length: 18 residues. V shed 1 base, J shed 1 base, and the junction held 8 bases outside the gene matches.

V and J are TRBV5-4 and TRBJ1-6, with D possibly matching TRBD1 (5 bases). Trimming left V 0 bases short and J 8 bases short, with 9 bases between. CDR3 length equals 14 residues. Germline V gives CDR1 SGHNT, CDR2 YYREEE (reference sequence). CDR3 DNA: TGTGCCAGCAGCTTGGCCCGGGGGGATTCACCCCTCCACTTT. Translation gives CASSLARGDSPLHF.

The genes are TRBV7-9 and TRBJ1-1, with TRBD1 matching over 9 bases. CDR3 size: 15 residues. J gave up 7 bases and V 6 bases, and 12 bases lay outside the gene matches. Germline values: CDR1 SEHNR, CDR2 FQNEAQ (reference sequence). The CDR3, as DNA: TGTGCCAGCAGTTCCCCCGGGACAGGGATAATTGAAGCTTTCTTT. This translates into CASSSPGTGIIEAFF.

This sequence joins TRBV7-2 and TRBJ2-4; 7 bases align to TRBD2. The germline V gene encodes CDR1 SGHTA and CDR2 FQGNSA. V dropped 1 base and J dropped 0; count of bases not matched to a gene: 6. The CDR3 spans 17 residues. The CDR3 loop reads CASSLVGLAVAKNIQYF. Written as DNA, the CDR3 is TGTGCCAGCAGCTTAGTCGGGCTAGCGGTAGCCAAAAACATTCAGTACTTC.

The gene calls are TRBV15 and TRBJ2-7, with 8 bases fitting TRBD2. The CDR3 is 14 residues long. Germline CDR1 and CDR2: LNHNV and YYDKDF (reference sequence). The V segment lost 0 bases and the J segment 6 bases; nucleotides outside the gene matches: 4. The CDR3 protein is CATSRDQREFEQYF. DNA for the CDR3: TGTGCCACCAGCAGAGACCAGCGGGAGTTCGAGCAGTACTTC.

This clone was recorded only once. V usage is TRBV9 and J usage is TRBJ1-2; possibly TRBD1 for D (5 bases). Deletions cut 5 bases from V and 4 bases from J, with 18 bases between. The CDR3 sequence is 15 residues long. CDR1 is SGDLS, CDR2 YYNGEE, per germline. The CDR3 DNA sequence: TGTGCCAGCAGTACAATGCCCGTAGACAGCTATGGCTACACCTTC. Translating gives CASSTMPVDSYGYTF.

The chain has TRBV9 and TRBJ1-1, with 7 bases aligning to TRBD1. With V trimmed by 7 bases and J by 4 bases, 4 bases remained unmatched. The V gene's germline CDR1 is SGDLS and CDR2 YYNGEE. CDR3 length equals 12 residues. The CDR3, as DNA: TGTGCCAGCGCAGGGGGAGGCACTGAAGCTTTCTTT. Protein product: CASAGGGTEAFF.

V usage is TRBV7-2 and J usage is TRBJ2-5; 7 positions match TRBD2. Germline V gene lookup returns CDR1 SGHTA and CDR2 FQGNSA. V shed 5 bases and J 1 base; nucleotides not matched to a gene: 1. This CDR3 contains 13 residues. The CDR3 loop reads CASSPGGQETQYF. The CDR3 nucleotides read TGTGCCAGCAGCCCGGGAGGCCAAGAGACCCAGTACTTC.